This entry describes one T cell receptor beta chain. The antigen is not known. The CDR3 end falls 3 residues outside the read, so it is completed with the germline J gene. TCRdb's table, derived via immunoSEQ multiplex PCR, lists solely in-frame clones and lacks some. Its listing shows about 39,000 clones. Germline-derived CDR1 and CDR2 are KGHSH and LQKENI. The trim removed 6 bases at V and 6 bases at J, leaving 5 bases unmatched. There are 13 residues in the CDR3. The data are from a study of T cells in women clearing cervical HPV infection. Study-wide results and limits: CIN3+ cases had significantly higher TCR richness than controls; evenness did not differ.

Sequencing input: blood buffy coat. This sequence was found in a woman aged 18 to 75 with a cervical HPV16 infection that either progressed to CIN3+ or cleared (not recorded which). The rearrangement joins TRBV18 to TRBJ1-1; 9 nucleotides match TRBD1. The CDR3 spells CASSRDRGAEAFF. CDR3 bases read: TGTGCCAGCTCCCGCGACAGGGGGGCTGAA.